This entry lists 18 T cell receptor beta chains sequenced from one sample in a study of response to subunit inactivated influenza vaccine. MiXCR, run by TCRdb on the RT-PCR reads, gives a single entry per CDR3 protein. This sample has a few hundred thousand distinct CDR3 sequences, with about 11% found just once. These sequences were also reported in another study, on T cells expressing NK-cell markers. That paper notes: For TCR beta, cDNA was produced by 5'RACE template switching with UMIs.

Specimen: PBMCs from blood, collected on the day of vaccination. The receptors originated from a man between 45 and 60 years old who received an inactivated influenza vaccine.

This clonotype turned up a few times. This sequence joins TRBV5-1 and TRBJ2-3; a weak D match, TRBD2 (5 bases). The V end was cut by 4 bases, the J end by 4 bases, with 10 bases between. Per the germline V gene, CDR1 is SGHRS and CDR2 is YFSETQ. The CDR3 spans 13 residues. This CDR3 is CASSDTSSDTQYF. The CDR3 nucleotides read TGCGCCAGCAGCGATACTAGTTCAGATACGCAGTATTTT.

This clonotype was observed a handful of times. The V and J genes are TRBV29-1 and TRBJ2-7; 7 bases line up with TRBD1. J gave up 0 bases and V 7 bases, and 6 bases lay outside the gene matches. This CDR3 is 13 amino acids long. CDR1 is SQVTM, CDR2 ANQGSEA, per germline. CDR3 loop: CSAEGTDSYEQYF. CDR3 DNA sequence: TGCAGCGCTGAGGGGACAGACTCCTACGAGCAGTACTTC.

This chain uses TRBV28 with TRBJ1-1, with D tentatively TRBD1 (6 bases). The V gene lost 5 bases and the J gene lost 7 bases, with 8 bases spanning the gap. The germline CDR1 and CDR2 sequences are MDHEN and SYDVKM. The CDR3 is 11 residues long. The CDR3 DNA follows: TGTGCCAGCAGTGACAGGATTGAAGCTTTCTTT. Translating gives CASSDRIEAFF.

This clonotype was seen a few times. The chain uses TRBV12-3 or TRBV12-4 and TRBJ2-1; 9 nucleotides agree with TRBD2. V lost 1 base to trimming and J lost 8 bases; unmatched junction nucleotides: 6. This CDR3 has 15 amino acids. The CDR3 DNA reads TGTGCCAGCAGTTTAGGGGCGGGAGGGCCAGATGAGCAGTTCTTC. Protein: CASSLGAGGPDEQFF.

This chain uses TRBV20-1 with TRBJ1-1; tentatively, D is TRBD1 (5 bases). CDR1 DFQATT and CDR2 SNEGSKA come from the germline V gene (reference sequence). The CDR3 sequence is 14 residues long. Trimming took 0 bases from V and 1 from J, leaving 9 bases between them. CDR3 DNA: TGCAGTGCTAGAGACAGGGTTAAGAACACTGAAGCTTTCTTT. Protein product: CSARDRVKNTEAFF.

This clonotype has a handful of counts. This chain links TRBV6-2 or TRBV6-3 with TRBJ1-5; the match to TRBD1 covers 7 bases. Germline lookup yields CDR1 MNHEY and CDR2 SVGEGT. The J segment lost 9 bases and the V segment lost 4 bases, leaving 12 bases of the junction unmatched. The CDR3 totals 15 residues. CDR3 region: CASSFPNRGGGPQHF. In DNA form, the CDR3 reads TGTGCCAGCAGTTTTCCGAACAGGGGAGGTGGGCCCCAGCATTTT.

V is TRBV3-1 and J is TRBJ2-7; 8 bases match TRBD2. The germline gives CDR1 LGHDT, CDR2 YNNKEL (reference sequence). The CDR3 totals 14 residues. Trimming removed 4 bases from V and 5 bases from J; junction bases left unmatched: 7. In DNA, the CDR3 is TGTGCCAGCAGCCGGAGCGGGGGCATGAACGAGCAGTACTTC. This translates into CASSRSGGMNEQYF.

This clonotype turned up a few times. This chain links TRBV20-1 with TRBJ2-2; D uncertain. Germline CDR1 reads DFQATT; CDR2 reads SNEGSKA (reference sequence). V was pared by 0 bases and J by 6 bases, with 8 bases between. This CDR3 has 13 residues. This CDR3 is CSARDVGSGELFF. The CDR3 bases are TGCAGTGCTAGAGATGTCGGGTCCGGGGAGCTGTTTTTT.

The chain joins TRBV28 to TRBJ2-7, with 9 nucleotides matching TRBD1. CDR3 length equals 16 residues. In germline, CDR1 is MDHEN, CDR2 SYDVKM. Trimming cost V 2 bases and J 1 base; bases outside gene matches: 6. Written as DNA, the CDR3 is TGTGCCAGCAGTTTAATTGGGACAGGGCGATCCTACGAGCAGTACTTC. Translating gives CASSLIGTGRSYEQYF.

This clonotype was counted a few times. The chain employs TRBV11-1 and TRBJ1-6; 7 nucleotides agree with TRBD1. The trim removed 5 bases at V and 0 bases at J, leaving 16 bases unmatched. The CDR3 is 20 amino acids. Germline V lookup: CDR1 SGHAT, CDR2 FQDESV (reference sequence). CDR3 DNA sequence: TGTGCCAGCAGCGCAGGGGGATTTCTGGCATCTAGCTCCTATAATTCACCCCTCCACTTT. Amino acid sequence: CASSAGGFLASSSYNSPLHF.

The genes are TRBV3-1 and TRBJ2-3; 12 nucleotides match TRBD2. The CDR3 loop spans 17 amino acids. V shed 0 bases and J 9 bases; nucleotides not matched to a gene: 10. The germline V gene has CDR1 LGHDT and CDR2 YNNKEL (reference sequence). This chain's CDR3 is CASSQEAWTSGVNTQYF. DNA for the CDR3: TGTGCCAGCAGCCAAGAGGCCTGGACTAGCGGGGTTAACACGCAGTATTTT.

This clonotype was seen only a few times. The genes are TRBV4-3 and TRBJ2-3; tentatively, D is TRBD2 (7 bases). The length of the CDR3 is 17 residues. Per the germline V gene, CDR1 is LGHNA and CDR2 is YSLEER. The V gene lost 0 bases and the J gene lost 8 bases, with 21 bases spanning the gap. The CDR3 is CASSQDAHRGRGGTQYF. DNA for the CDR3: TGCGCCAGCAGCCAAGATGCACATAGAGGGAGGGGGGGTACGCAGTATTTT.

This clonotype was seen a handful of times. The CDR3 nucleotides are TGTGCCAGCAGTTTAATTGTGGACGGTGATCAGCCCCAGCATTTT. As protein: CASSLIVDGDQPQHF. The chain uses TRBV12-3 or TRBV12-4 and TRBJ1-5; D is unresolved. Trimming pared 2 bases from V and 5 bases from J, leaving 13 bases between. The CDR3 covers 15 residues.

This clonotype was observed a few times. The rearrangement uses TRBV18 and TRBJ2-2; 8 bases match TRBD2. The trim removed 4 bases at V and 6 bases at J, leaving 16 bases unmatched. The CDR3 contains 18 residues. The germline CDR1 and CDR2 sequences are KGHSH and LQKENI. CDR3 sequence reads: CASSLKRTSGVYAGELFF. The CDR3 DNA sequence: TGTGCCAGCTCACTAAAACGAACTAGCGGAGTCTACGCCGGGGAGCTGTTTTTT.

Only a few counts were recorded for this clonotype. The rearrangement joins TRBV12-3 or TRBV12-4 to TRBJ2-7, with 8 bases identical to TRBD2. The trim removed 6 bases at V and 4 bases at J, leaving 5 bases unmatched. This CDR3 has 13 residues. The CDR3 here is CASRPGGPYEQYF. As DNA, the CDR3 is TGTGCCAGCAGACCGGGGGGGCCTTACGAGCAGTACTTC.

J is TRBJ1-1 and V is TRBV6-2 or TRBV6-3, with no clear D. Germline V CDR1 and CDR2: MNHEY, SVGEGT. Trimming pared 11 bases from V and 7 bases from J, leaving 20 bases between. The CDR3 spans 13 residues. The CDR3 protein is CAGRLDGASEAFF. The CDR3 nucleotides are TGTGCCGGGAGACTGGACGGAGCAAGTGAAGCTTTCTTT.

V gene TRBV7-9 combines with J gene TRBJ2-1; D might be TRBD1 (5 bases). The CDR3 sequence is 15 residues long. Between the trimmed V and J ends, which lost 5 bases and 3 bases, there was a span of 14 bases. Germline-derived CDR1 and CDR2 are SEHNR and FQNEAQ (reference sequence). In nucleotides, the CDR3 is TGTGCCAGCAGCCGCGACGACAGCCTCTACAATGAGCAGTTCTTC. This codes for CASSRDDSLYNEQFF.

The rearrangement links TRBV28 to TRBJ1-5; D is unresolved. There are 17 residues in the CDR3. Trimming pared 4 bases from V and 0 bases from J, leaving 16 bases between. Germline CDR1 and CDR2: MDHEN and SYDVKM. Here the CDR3 DNA reads TGTGCCAGCAGTTCAGATAGTGGACTATATAGCAATCAGCCCCAGCATTTT. The encoded protein is CASSSDSGLYSNQPQHF.